This T cell receptor (beta chain) originates from a study of PD-1 blockade in classical Hodgkin lymphoma. Every patient experienced relapse after autologous stem cell transplantation, and brentuximab vedotin exposure varied. The data were produced by immunoSEQ multiplex PCR, yet TCRdb's version contains in-frame clones alone and is incomplete. Of about 150,000 clones listed, about 81% were seen once; the top ten hold 7.5% to 9.5%. This clone showed up just a few times. Germline CDR1 is MNHEY and CDR2 is SVGAGI. The V end was cut by 2 bases, the J end by 10 bases, with 12 bases between. This CDR3 contains 14 residues.

The sequence came from a human donor with classical Hodgkin lymphoma. The V and J genes are TRBV6-5 and TRBJ1-6; D unresolved. The specimen was peripheral blood mononuclear cells (PBMCs), collected before the second cycle of nivolumab. The DNA of the CDR3 is TGTGCCAGCAGTTACCTGGGGAACTGGTCACCCCTCCACTTT. It translates to CASSYLGNWSPLHF.